These 10 T cell receptor beta chains share one sample of origin, sequenced in a study of blood T cell repertoires in COVID-19. Here immunoSEQ multiplex PCR was the method, and the copy in TCRdb shows in-frame clones only, minus some. The sample has about 400,000 clones, about 85% seen once; the top ten hold roughly 1.8%. Material: PBMCs or T cells enriched from blood (not recorded which). All receptors derive from a young woman with acute COVID-19.

The rearrangement joins TRBV5-6 to TRBJ1-1; no definite D call. CDR1 SGHDT and CDR2 YYEEEE come from the germline V gene. There are 14 residues in the CDR3. With 4 bases removed from V and 4 bases from J, the gap between germline ends came to 14 bases. CDR3 DNA sequence: TGTGCCAGCAGCGTGGGAGGAGATGGCACTGAAGCTTTCTTT. Its protein is CASSVGGDGTEAFF.

The CDR3 coding sequence is TGTGCCAGCAGCTCGCCTAGGACAGGGGTCGGGGAGCTGTTTTTT. Its protein is CASSSPRTGVGELFF. The rearrangement uses TRBV7-2 and TRBJ2-2, with 9 bases matching TRBD1. V lost 4 bases, J lost 7 bases, and 7 bases stayed unmatched. Germline V CDR1 and CDR2: SGHTA, FQGNSA. The CDR3 loop spans 15 amino acids.

The chain combines TRBV6-2 or TRBV6-3 with TRBJ1-1; TRBD1 matches 8 bases. Germline V gene data show CDR1 as MNHEY and CDR2 as SVGEGT. This CDR3 is built from 14 residues. The V gene end was trimmed by 6 bases and the J gene end by 4 bases; junction bases not matched to a gene: 7. The chain's CDR3 is CASSIEDRATEAFF. DNA for the CDR3: TGTGCCAGCAGCATTGAGGACAGGGCCACTGAAGCTTTCTTT.

The chain combines TRBV10-3 with TRBJ1-5; TRBD1 agrees at 7 bases. The CDR3 is made up of 16 amino acids. The ends lost 0 bases at V and 5 bases at J; junction bases unmatched: 7. Germline V lookup: CDR1 ENHRY, CDR2 SYGVKD. The CDR3, as DNA: TGTGCCATCAGTGAGTCGACGACAGGGCGGGATCAGCCCCAGCATTTT. It encodes CAISESTTGRDQPQHF.

V is TRBV5-4 and J is TRBJ2-7, with 8 bases identical to TRBD2. The J segment lost 4 bases and the V segment lost 3 bases, leaving 3 bases of the junction unmatched. This CDR3 is 13 amino acids long. Germline lookup yields CDR1 SGHNT and CDR2 YYREEE (reference sequence). The CDR3 reads CASSSAGDYEQYF. Written as DNA, the CDR3 is TGTGCCAGCAGCTCAGCGGGGGATTACGAGCAGTACTTC.

CDR3 coding DNA: TGTGCCAGTACTCCCGGGACAAGTCCTTTCTATGGCTACACCTTC. Its protein product is CASTPGTSPFYGYTF. This sequence joins TRBV19 and TRBJ1-2; a possible D gene is TRBD1 (6 bases). The CDR3 consists of 15 residues. V was clipped by 7 bases and J by 4 bases, with 19 bases between them. Per germline, CDR1 LNHDA and CDR2 SQIVND (reference sequence).

The J gene is TRBJ1-3, the V gene TRBV6-5; D possibly corresponds to TRBD1 (6 bases). V lost 7 bases to trimming and J lost 0 bases, with 10 bases between them. The CDR3 runs 14 residues. Per germline, CDR1 MNHEY and CDR2 SVGAGI. The CDR3 region has the DNA TGTGCCAGCATGCGACAGGTCTCTGGAAACACCATATATTTT. Translation gives CASMRQVSGNTIYF.

The rearrangement joins TRBV25-1 to TRBJ2-5; 7 nucleotides align to TRBD1. With V trimmed by 2 bases and J by 1 base, 7 bases remained unmatched. The germline gives CDR1 MGHDK, CDR2 SYGVNS. CDR3 length equals 16 residues. CDR3 amino acids: CASSELGGRGQETQYF. Written as DNA, the CDR3 is TGTGCCAGCAGTGAACTAGGGGGCAGGGGCCAAGAGACCCAGTACTTC.

The V call is TRBV19, the J call TRBJ2-7, with TRBD2 as a possible D gene (6 bases). This CDR3 comprises 15 residues. V was clipped by 3 bases and J by 0 bases, with 12 bases between them. Germline CDR1 LNHDA, CDR2 SQIVND (reference sequence). The CDR3 reads CASSIQGGTSYEQYF. DNA of the CDR3: TGTGCCAGTAGTATTCAAGGCGGGACCTCCTACGAGCAGTACTTC.

This chain links TRBV24-1 with TRBJ1-2; D is unresolved. The length of the CDR3 is 12 residues. Trimming pared 4 bases from V and 8 bases from J, leaving 10 bases between. Germline V gene lookup returns CDR1 KGHDR and CDR2 SFDVKD. The CDR3 DNA reads as TGTGCCACCAGTGACTCCCGCCGGGGCTACACCTTC. It translates to CATSDSRRGYTF.